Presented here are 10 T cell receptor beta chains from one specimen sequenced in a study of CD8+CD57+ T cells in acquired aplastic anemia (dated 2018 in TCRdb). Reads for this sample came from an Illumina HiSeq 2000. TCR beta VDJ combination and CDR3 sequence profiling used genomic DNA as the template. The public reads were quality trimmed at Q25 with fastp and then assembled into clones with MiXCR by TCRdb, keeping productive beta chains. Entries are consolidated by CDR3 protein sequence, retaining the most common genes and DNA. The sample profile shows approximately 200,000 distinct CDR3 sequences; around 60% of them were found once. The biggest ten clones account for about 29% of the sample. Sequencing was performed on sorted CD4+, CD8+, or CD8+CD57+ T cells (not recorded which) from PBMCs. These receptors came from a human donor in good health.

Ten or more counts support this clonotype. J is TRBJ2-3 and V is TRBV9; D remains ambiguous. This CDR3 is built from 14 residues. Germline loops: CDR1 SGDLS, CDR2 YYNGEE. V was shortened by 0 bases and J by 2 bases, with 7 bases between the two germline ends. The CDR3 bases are TGTGCCAGCAGCGTAGACGGAGCCACAGATACGCAGTATTTT. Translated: CASSVDGATDTQYF.

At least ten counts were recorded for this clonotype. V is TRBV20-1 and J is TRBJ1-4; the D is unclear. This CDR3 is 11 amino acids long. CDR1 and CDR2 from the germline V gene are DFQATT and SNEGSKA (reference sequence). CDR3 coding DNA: TGCACCCCCCCGGGAAGTGAAAAACTGTTTTTT. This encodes CTPPGSEKLFF.

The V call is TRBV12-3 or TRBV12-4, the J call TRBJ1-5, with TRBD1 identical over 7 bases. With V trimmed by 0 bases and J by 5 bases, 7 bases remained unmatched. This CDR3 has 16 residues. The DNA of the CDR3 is TGTGCCAGCAGTTTAGCTAACAGGGGTTGGGATCAGCCCCAGCATTTT. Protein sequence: CASSLANRGWDQPQHF.

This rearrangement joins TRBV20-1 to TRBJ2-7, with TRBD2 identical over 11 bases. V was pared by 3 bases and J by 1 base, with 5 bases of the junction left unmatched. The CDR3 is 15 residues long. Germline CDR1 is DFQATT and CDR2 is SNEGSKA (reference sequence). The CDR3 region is CSASVGTSGSYEQYF. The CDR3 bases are TGCAGTGCTAGTGTTGGGACTAGCGGATCCTACGAGCAGTACTTC.

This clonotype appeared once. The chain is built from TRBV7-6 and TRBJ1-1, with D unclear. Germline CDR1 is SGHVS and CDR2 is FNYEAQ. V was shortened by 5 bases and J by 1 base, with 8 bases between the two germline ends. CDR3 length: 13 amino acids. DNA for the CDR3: TGTGCCAGCAGCATACTCGAGAACACTGAAGCTTTCTTT. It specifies CASSILENTEAFF. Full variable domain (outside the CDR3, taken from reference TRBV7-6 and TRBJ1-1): GAGVSQSPRYKVTKRGQDVALRCDPISGHVSLYWYRQALGQGPEFLTYFNYEAQQDKSGLPNDRFSAERPEGSISTLTIQRTEQRDSAMYRCASSILENTEAFFGQGTRLTVV.

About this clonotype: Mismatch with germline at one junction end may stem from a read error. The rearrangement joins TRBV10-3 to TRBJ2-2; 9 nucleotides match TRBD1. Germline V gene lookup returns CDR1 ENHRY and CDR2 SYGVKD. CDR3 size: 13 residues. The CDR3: CAIRGTGTEELFF. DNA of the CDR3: TGTGCCATCAGAGGGACAGGGACCGAGGAGCTGTTTTTT.

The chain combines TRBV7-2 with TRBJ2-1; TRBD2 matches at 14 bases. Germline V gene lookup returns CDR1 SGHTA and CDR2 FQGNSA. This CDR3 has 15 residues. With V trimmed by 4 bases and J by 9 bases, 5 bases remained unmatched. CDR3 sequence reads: CASSYGTSGSGEQFF. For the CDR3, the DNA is TGTGCCAGCAGCTACGGGACTAGCGGGAGTGGTGAGCAGTTCTTC.

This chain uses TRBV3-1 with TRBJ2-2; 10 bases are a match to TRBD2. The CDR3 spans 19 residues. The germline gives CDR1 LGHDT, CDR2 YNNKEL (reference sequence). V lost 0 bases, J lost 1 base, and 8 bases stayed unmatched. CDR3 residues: CASSQDVASGGWNTGELFF. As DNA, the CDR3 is TGTGCCAGCAGCCAAGATGTGGCTAGCGGGGGCTGGAACACCGGGGAGCTGTTTTTT.

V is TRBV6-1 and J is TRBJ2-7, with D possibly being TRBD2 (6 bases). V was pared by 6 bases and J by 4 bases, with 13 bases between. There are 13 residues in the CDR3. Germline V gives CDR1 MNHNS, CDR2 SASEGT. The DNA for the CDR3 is TGTGCCAGCAGCCAAACGGAGGGGTACGAGCAGTACTTC. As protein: CASSQTEGYEQYF.

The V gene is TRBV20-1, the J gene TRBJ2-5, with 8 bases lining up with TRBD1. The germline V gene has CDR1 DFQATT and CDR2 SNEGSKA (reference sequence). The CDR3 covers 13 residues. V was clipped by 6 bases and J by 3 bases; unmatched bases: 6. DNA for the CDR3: TGCAGTGCCTTTCGGGGACAGGAAGAGACCCAGTACTTC. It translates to CSAFRGQEETQYF.